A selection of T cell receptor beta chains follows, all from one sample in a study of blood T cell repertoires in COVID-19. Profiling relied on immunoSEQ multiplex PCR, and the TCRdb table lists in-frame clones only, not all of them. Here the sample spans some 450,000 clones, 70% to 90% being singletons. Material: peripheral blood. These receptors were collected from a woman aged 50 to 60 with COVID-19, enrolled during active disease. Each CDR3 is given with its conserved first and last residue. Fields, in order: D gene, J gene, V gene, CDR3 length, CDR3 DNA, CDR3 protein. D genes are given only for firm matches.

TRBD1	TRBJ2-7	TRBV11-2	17	TGTGCCAGCAGCTTAGGGGATCCGGGACAGGGCAATTACGAGCAGTACTTC	CASSLGDPGQGNYEQYF
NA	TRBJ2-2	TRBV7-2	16	TGTGCCAGCAGCGCTGGACCGGGGTTAGATGACGGGGAGCTGTTTTTT	CASSAGPGLDDGELFF
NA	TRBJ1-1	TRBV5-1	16	TGCGCCAGCAGCTCAAGGCCCGGACAAACAAACACTGAAGCTTTCTTT	CASSSRPGQTNTEAFF
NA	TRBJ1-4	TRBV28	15	TGTGCCAGCAGTTCCTCGGGGGGCCTTCCCGGAAAACTGTTTTTT	CASSSSGGLPGKLFF
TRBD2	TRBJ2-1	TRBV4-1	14	TGCGCCAGCAGCCCCGCTGGGACTAGGAATGAGCAGTTCTTC	CASSPAGTRNEQFF
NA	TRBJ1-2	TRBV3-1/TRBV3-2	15	TGTGCCAGCAGCCAAACGTCAGGGGAGTACTATGGCTACACCTTC	CASSQTSGEYYGYTF
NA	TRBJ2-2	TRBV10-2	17	TGCGCCAGCAACCCCTTGCTCGAGGGGGCGAACACCGGGGAGCTGTTTTTT	CASNPLLEGANTGELFF
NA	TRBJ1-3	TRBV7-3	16	TGTGCCAGCAGCTTAGGCCCGCCTAGCTCTGGAAACACCATATATTTT	CASSLGPPSSGNTIYF
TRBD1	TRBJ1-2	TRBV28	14	TGTGCCAGCAGTTTATTGGGGACAGGGCGAGGCTACACCTTC	CASSLLGTGRGYTF
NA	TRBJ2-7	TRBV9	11	TGTGCCAGCAGCCCCCGTTACGAGCAGTACTTC	CASSPRYEQYF
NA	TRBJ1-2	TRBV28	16	TGTGCCAGCAGGGGGAGGGCGGGGGCGGTGAACTATGGCTACACCTTC	CASRGRAGAVNYGYTF
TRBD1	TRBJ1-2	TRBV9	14	TGTGCCAGCAGCGTAGGCTGGGACAGCTATGGCTACACCTTC	CASSVGWDSYGYTF
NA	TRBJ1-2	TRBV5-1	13	TGCGCCAGCAGCGTACAGGGCGGTCGTGGCTACACCTTC	CASSVQGGRGYTF
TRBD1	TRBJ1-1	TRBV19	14	TGTGCCAGTGCCCCGGACGCCAACAGGGGTGAAGCTTTCTTT	CASAPDANRGEAFF